Below are 26 T cell receptor beta chains sequenced from a single sample in a study of identical twins. A single record per CDR3 protein comes from TCRdb applying MiXCR to the 5' RACE reads. The sample lists more than 350,000 distinct CDR3 sequences, around 9% occurring once. Input material: naive T cells sorted from blood. The receptors shown here come from a woman in her forties or fifties in good health.

This clonotype has at least ten counts. The chain has TRBV30 and TRBJ2-1; TRBD2 aligns across 11 bases. The CDR3 extends over 18 amino acids. Germline assignment: CDR1 GTSNPN and CDR2 SVGIG (reference sequence). V gave up 3 bases and J gave up 6 bases; unmatched junction bases: 16. DNA of the CDR3: TGTGCCTGGAGGGTGACTAGCGGGAAAATTTTGGGGATCAATGAGCAGTTCTTC. Residues: CAWRVTSGKILGINEQFF.

The chain uses TRBV20-1 and TRBJ2-1, with D perhaps matching TRBD1 (6 bases). CDR1 is DFQATT, CDR2 SNEGSKA, per germline (reference sequence). V lost 5 bases to trimming and J lost 4 bases, with 18 bases between them. This CDR3 region has 15 residues. The CDR3 bases are TGCAGTGCTTGCCCCGGGACAACCCCTTACAATGAGCAGTTCTTC. It is translated as CSACPGTTPYNEQFF.

The sample holds a few counts of this clonotype. V usage is TRBV9 and J usage is TRBJ1-1, with TRBD1 matching 7 bases. The CDR3 totals 14 residues. Germline-derived CDR1 and CDR2 are SGDLS and YYNGEE. J lost 0 bases, V lost 3 bases, and 2 bases had no gene match. The CDR3 bases are TGTGCCAGCAGCGCCAGGGGGTTGAACACTGAAGCTTTCTTT. Protein: CASSARGLNTEAFF.

The CDR3 DNA reads as TGTGCCAGCAGGACTAGCGGAAGACCCTACGAGCAGTACTTC. Protein product: CASRTSGRPYEQYF. This sequence joins TRBV27 and TRBJ2-7; 9 nucleotides line up with TRBD2. The germline gives CDR1 MNHEY, CDR2 SMNVEV (reference sequence). V lost 6 bases, J lost 2 bases, and 5 bases stayed unmatched. The CDR3 loop spans 14 amino acids.

This chain connects TRBV5-1 to TRBJ1-6, with TRBD1 as a possible D gene (6 bases). Trimming pared 4 bases from V and 9 bases from J, leaving 14 bases between. The germline V gene has CDR1 SGHRS and CDR2 YFSETQ. The CDR3 spans 14 residues. The CDR3 nucleotides read TGCGCCAGCAGCGGGACATCTGCCATTTCACCCCTCCACTTT. The encoded protein is CASSGTSAISPLHF.

This clonotype was seen a few times. The chain uses TRBV12-3 or TRBV12-4 and TRBJ2-3; D may be TRBD1 (6 bases). This CDR3 spans 15 amino acids. The V end lost 3 bases, the J end lost 4 bases, and 14 bases lay between the germline ends. DNA of the CDR3: TGTGCCAGCAGTTTGGGACAAGGGCCTTCAGATACGCAGTATTTT. Protein: CASSLGQGPSDTQYF.

In this sample, this clonotype turned up a few times. The chain joins TRBV20-1 to TRBJ2-4; possibly TRBD2 for D (6 bases). Looked up from germline, CDR1 is DFQATT and CDR2 is SNEGSKA (reference sequence). The CDR3 loop spans 14 amino acids. The CDR3 loop is CTAVGGRAKNIQYF. The CDR3 DNA follows: TGCACTGCAGTCGGGGGTCGAGCCAAAAACATTCAGTACTTC.

About this clonotype: An end of the junction differs from the germline gene, which may be a read error. The chain employs TRBV29-1 and TRBJ2-5, with D possibly matching TRBD2 (6 bases). In germline, CDR1 is SQVTM, CDR2 ANQGSEA. This CDR3 contains 13 residues. The CDR3 DNA follows: TGCAGCGTTTATCCAGCGGGCCAAGAGACCCAGTACTTT. Translating gives CSVYPAGQETQYF.

The chain combines TRBV12-3 or TRBV12-4 with TRBJ2-2; 10 bases match TRBD2. This CDR3 has 16 amino acids. V lost 7 bases to trimming and J lost 7 bases; unmatched junction nucleotides: 12. In DNA form, the CDR3 reads TGTGCCAGCACGATTCCGGGACTAGCGTTTGGCGGGGAGCTGTTTTTT. Translation gives CASTIPGLAFGGELFF.

The V gene is TRBV10-1, the J gene TRBJ2-2, with D possibly TRBD1 on 6 matching bases. Trimming removed 1 base from V and 3 bases from J, with 18 bases in between. Germline lookup yields CDR1 WNHNN and CDR2 SYGVQD (reference sequence). This CDR3 spans 18 amino acids. CDR3 in amino acids: CASSEWPWGLADTGELFF. CDR3 nucleotide sequence: TGCGCCAGCAGTGAGTGGCCGTGGGGGCTTGCGGACACCGGGGAGCTGTTTTTT.

The chain recombines TRBV18 with TRBJ1-2; no definite D call. Trimming pared 3 bases from V and 8 bases from J, leaving 10 bases between. Germline V gives CDR1 KGHSH, CDR2 LQKENI. The CDR3 has 12 amino acids. The CDR3 region is CASSPGYQGYTF. In DNA, the CDR3 is TGTGCCAGCTCACCCGGATACCAAGGCTACACCTTC.

The CDR3 DNA is TGTGCCAGCAGCTATCCCATGACTAGCGGGAGTGGAAGTGAGCAGTTCTTC. It codes for CASSYPMTSGSGSEQFF. The V and J genes are TRBV6-5 and TRBJ2-1; TRBD2 matches at 12 bases. The CDR3 runs 17 residues. The germline V gene encodes CDR1 MNHEY and CDR2 SVGAGI. V shed 6 bases and J 9 bases; nucleotides not matched to a gene: 15.

V gene TRBV29-1 combines with J gene TRBJ2-7; the D gene is possibly TRBD1 (6 bases). Germline V gives CDR1 SQVTM, CDR2 ANQGSEA. The length of the CDR3 is 15 residues. The V and J ends lost 3 bases and 0 bases respectively, with 15 bases between them. CDR3 loop: CSVEFPTGRSYEQYF. In DNA, the CDR3 is TGCAGCGTTGAGTTCCCGACAGGCCGCTCCTACGAGCAGTACTTC.

This clonotype turned up a few times. V usage is TRBV5-5 and J usage is TRBJ2-1; no definite D call. Germline values: CDR1 SGHKS, CDR2 YYEKEE (reference sequence). The CDR3 contains 15 residues. V lost 9 bases to trimming and J lost 5 bases, with 21 bases between them. DNA of the CDR3: TGTGCCACCTCCCCGATGGTCGCTAGTAACAATGAGCAGTTCTTC. It specifies CATSPMVASNNEQFF.

J is TRBJ1-4 and V is TRBV7-8, with TRBD1 identical over 8 bases. The V gene's germline CDR1 is SGHVS and CDR2 FQNEAQ. V dropped 5 bases and J dropped 8; count of bases not matched to a gene: 10. The CDR3 runs 15 residues. The CDR3 reads CASSPRTGLREKLFF. The DNA for the CDR3 is TGTGCCAGCAGCCCACGGACAGGGTTAAGGGAAAAACTGTTTTTT.

This clonotype was counted between two and nine times. This chain's CDR3 is CASSPGQARGEQFF. Here the CDR3 DNA reads TGTGCCAGCAGTCCTGGACAGGCACGAGGTGAGCAGTTCTTC. The chain has TRBV7-8 and TRBJ2-1, with TRBD1 matching 7 bases. Germline V CDR1 and CDR2: SGHVS, FQNEAQ. The CDR3 spans 14 residues. With 6 bases clipped from V and 9 bases from J, the junction kept 11 bases outside the gene matches.

The chain links TRBV9 to TRBJ1-3, with TRBD1 as a possible D gene (6 bases). The V end was cut by 0 bases, the J end by 0 bases, with 7 bases between. The CDR3 totals 15 residues. Germline CDR1 is SGDLS and CDR2 is YYNGEE. CDR3 region: CASSVVGHSGNTIYF. Here the CDR3 DNA reads TGTGCCAGCAGCGTAGTGGGACACTCTGGAAACACCATATATTTT.

This clonotype was observed at least ten times. The V and J genes are TRBV6-6 and TRBJ2-1; 14 nucleotides match TRBD2. Germline V CDR1 and CDR2: MNHNY, SVGAGI (reference sequence). The length of the CDR3 is 17 residues. The V gene end was trimmed by 0 bases and the J gene end by 3 bases; junction bases not matched to a gene: 1. The CDR3 reads CASSYSGLAGVYNEQFF. In DNA form, the CDR3 reads TGTGCCAGCAGTTACTCGGGACTAGCGGGAGTCTACAATGAGCAGTTCTTC.

The genes are TRBV30 and TRBJ2-1, with no clear D. V was cut by 1 base and J by 5 bases, with 3 bases left in between. Germline-derived CDR1 and CDR2 are GTSNPN and SVGIG (reference sequence). The CDR3 has 11 residues. The CDR3 protein is CAWSENNEQFF. CDR3 coding DNA: TGTGCCTGGAGTGAGAACAATGAGCAGTTCTTC.

The table lists this clonotype with a few counts. The gene calls are TRBV5-1 and TRBJ2-2, with 7 bases matching TRBD1. The CDR3 is made up of 16 amino acids. J lost 2 bases, V lost 3 bases, and 7 bases had no gene match. Looked up from germline, CDR1 is SGHRS and CDR2 is YFSETQ. As DNA, the CDR3 is TGCGCCAGCAGCTCACAACAGGGGTCTAACACCGGGGAGCTGTTTTTT. It is translated as CASSSQQGSNTGELFF.

This clonotype was detected only a few times. This chain uses TRBV14 with TRBJ2-7; 8 bases are a match to TRBD2. The germline V gene has CDR1 SGHDN and CDR2 FVKESK. After removal of 2 bases from V and 4 bases from J, the junction contained 7 bases not matched to a gene. The CDR3 loop spans 15 amino acids. The CDR3 reads CASSQIHGGRYEQYF. DNA for the CDR3: TGTGCCAGCAGCCAAATTCATGGCGGGAGGTACGAGCAGTACTTC. The variable domain in full, completed from reference TRBV14 and TRBJ2-7, reads EAGVTQFPSHSVIEKGQTVTLRCDPISGHDNLYWYRRVMGKEIKFLLHFVKESKQDESGMPNNRFLAERTGGTYSTLKVQPAELEDSGVYFCASSQIHGGRYEQYFGPGTRLTVT.

This chain joins TRBV18 and TRBJ2-2; possibly TRBD1 for D (6 bases). This CDR3 has 14 amino acids. CDR1 KGHSH and CDR2 LQKENI come from the germline V gene. V lost 5 bases to trimming and J lost 7 bases, with 14 bases between them. The CDR3: CASSAGTRDGELFF. CDR3 bases: TGTGCCAGCTCAGCCGGGACACGAGACGGGGAGCTGTTTTTT. Using reference TRBV18 and TRBJ2-2 for the parts outside the CDR3, the full variable domain is NAGVMQNPRHLVRRRGQEARLRCSPMKGHSHVYWYRQLPEEGLKFMVYLQKENIIDESGMPKERFSAEFPKEGPSILRIQQVVRGDSAAYFCASSAGTRDGELFFGEGSRLTVL.

As to this clonotype: A junction boundary mismatches the germline segment, possibly from a read error. The chain has TRBV15 and TRBJ2-7; 7 bases are shared with TRBD2. The CDR3 runs 17 residues. The germline CDR1 and CDR2 sequences are LNHNV and YYDKDF (reference sequence). CDR3 coding DNA: TGTGCCACCAGCAGAGAATGGGGGGGAATTGGCTCCTACGAGGAGTACTTC. It yields the protein CATSREWGGIGSYEEYF.

This clonotype was observed a few times. The chain is built from TRBV4-1 and TRBJ2-7; D is ambiguous. Germline CDR1 MGHRA, CDR2 YSYEKL. V lost 0 bases to trimming and J lost 1 base, with 10 bases between them. CDR3 length equals 15 residues. The CDR3: CASSQDATRSYEQYF. Here the CDR3 DNA reads TGCGCCAGCAGCCAAGATGCGACTCGTTCCTACGAGCAGTACTTC.

This clonotype was counted only a few times. The CDR3 region is CASSIAGGSDEQYF. CDR3 nucleotides: TGTGCCAGTAGTATAGCGGGAGGATCCGACGAGCAGTACTTC. The chain is built from TRBV19 and TRBJ2-7, with TRBD2 identical over 7 bases. The CDR3 totals 14 residues. Germline V lookup: CDR1 LNHDA, CDR2 SQIVND (reference sequence). With 1 base clipped from V and 5 bases from J, the junction kept 5 bases outside the gene matches. The variable domain in full, with the rest retrieved from reference TRBV19 and TRBJ2-7, is DGGITQSPKYLFRKEGQNVTLSCEQNLNHDAMYWYRQDPGQGLRLIYYSQIVNDFQKGDIAEGYSVSREKKESFPLTVTSAQKNPTAFYLCASSIAGGSDEQYFGPGTRLTVT.

The chain carries TRBV11-3 and TRBJ2-2, with D perhaps matching TRBD2 (6 bases). There are 17 residues in the CDR3. The V end lost 1 base, the J end lost 0 bases, and 12 bases lay between the germline ends. Germline V gives CDR1 SGHNT, CDR2 YENEEA. The CDR3 spells CASSLVSGAANTGELFF. The CDR3 DNA reads as TGTGCCAGCAGCTTAGTGTCGGGAGCTGCGAACACCGGGGAGCTGTTTTTT. The full variable domain, completed using reference TRBV11-3 and TRBJ2-2, is EAGVVQSPRYKIIEKKQPVAFWCNPISGHNTLYWYLQNLGQGPELLIRYENEEAVDDSQLPKDRFSAERLKGVDSTLKIQPAELGDSAVYLCASSLVSGAANTGELFFGEGSRLTVL.